A selection of T cell receptor beta chains follows, all from one sample in a study of cytomegalovirus exposure and HLA in healthy donors. Assay used: immunoSEQ multiplex PCR; TCRdb lists only in-frame clones, some missing. The sample contains approximately 150,000 clones, roughly 80% of which appear only once. The sequencing sample was made of PBMCs. These receptors originate from a male donor in good health and CMV-seronegative. Each CDR3 is given with its conserved first and last residue. A D gene is named only where the DNA matches it firmly. Where a row states a size, it is once, few, many or the class of an expanded clone; other rows omit it.

clone_size: few
v_call: TRBV7-7
j_call: TRBJ2-2
d_call: NA
cdr3_aa: CASSLRLNTGELFF
cdr3_nt: TGTGCCAGCAGCCTCAGATTAAACACCGGGGAGCTGTTTTTT

clone_size: NA
v_call: TRBV19
j_call: TRBJ1-2
d_call: NA
cdr3_aa: CASSPTGGAGGYTF
cdr3_nt: TGTGCCAGTAGCCCCACGGGGGGGGCAGGCGGCTACACCTTC

clone_size: NA
v_call: TRBV9
j_call: TRBJ2-7
d_call: TRBD2
cdr3_aa: CASSAAGGFEQYF
cdr3_nt: TGTGCCAGCAGCGCAGCGGGGGGATTCGAGCAGTACTTC

clone_size: NA
v_call: TRBV6-1
j_call: TRBJ2-6
d_call: NA
cdr3_aa: CASRADYSGANGLTF
cdr3_nt: TGTGCCAGCAGGGCCGATTACTCTGGGGCCAACGGCCTGACTTTC

clone_size: NA
v_call: TRBV11-2
j_call: TRBJ2-7
d_call: NA
cdr3_aa: CASSFSSGYSYEQYF
cdr3_nt: TGTGCCAGCAGCTTCAGCTCAGGGTACTCCTACGAGCAGTACTTC

clone_size: NA
v_call: TRBV5-6
j_call: TRBJ2-5
d_call: NA
cdr3_aa: CASSFDRKETQYF
cdr3_nt: TGTGCCAGCAGCTTCGACAGAAAGGAGACCCAGTACTTC

clone_size: NA
v_call: TRBV18
j_call: TRBJ1-1
d_call: NA
cdr3_aa: CASSPGGMNTEAFF
cdr3_nt: TGTGCCAGCTCACCTGGCGGAATGAACACTGAAGCTTTCTTT

clone_size: once
v_call: TRBV9
j_call: TRBJ2-1
d_call: NA
cdr3_aa: CASSVVGSPYNEQFF
cdr3_nt: TGTGCCAGCAGCGTAGTCGGGAGTCCCTACAATGAGCAGTTCTTC

clone_size: NA
v_call: TRBV7-9
j_call: TRBJ2-7
d_call: NA
cdr3_aa: CASSPRSTYEQYF
cdr3_nt: TGTGCCAGCAGCCCACGGAGTACCTACGAGCAGTACTTC

clone_size: NA
v_call: TRBV5-1
j_call: TRBJ1-1
d_call: TRBD1
cdr3_aa: CASSPRDSATEAFF
cdr3_nt: TGCGCCAGCAGCCCTCGGGACAGTGCCACTGAAGCTTTCTTT

clone_size: NA
v_call: TRBV6-4
j_call: TRBJ1-6
d_call: TRBD1
cdr3_aa: CASSDRGNSPLHF
cdr3_nt: TGTGCCAGCAGCGACAGGGGAAATTCACCCCTCCACTTT

clone_size: few
v_call: TRBV6-5
j_call: TRBJ1-2
d_call: NA
cdr3_aa: CASSYDSLQGYTF
cdr3_nt: TGTGCCAGCAGCTACGACAGCCTTCAAGGCTACACCTTC

clone_size: NA
v_call: TRBV5-5
j_call: TRBJ2-7
d_call: TRBD1
cdr3_aa: CASSLGLSGQGFNEQYF
cdr3_nt: TGTGCCAGCAGCTTGGGACTCTCGGGACAGGGGTTCAACGAGCAGTACTTC

clone_size: NA
v_call: TRBV28
j_call: TRBJ1-6
d_call: NA
cdr3_aa: CAGRSSYNSPLHF
cdr3_nt: TGTGCGGGGAGGAGCTCCTATAATTCACCCCTCCACTTT

clone_size: few
v_call: TRBV19
j_call: TRBJ1-1
d_call: NA
cdr3_aa: CASSVTRGLGNTEAFF
cdr3_nt: TGTGCCAGTAGTGTAACCAGGGGCCTCGGGAACACTGAAGCTTTCTTT

clone_size: NA
v_call: TRBV19
j_call: TRBJ2-2
d_call: NA
cdr3_aa: CASSILSGRGLGTGELFF
cdr3_nt: TGTGCCAGTAGTATTCTTTCGGGAAGAGGGTTAGGCACCGGGGAGCTGTTTTTT

clone_size: few
v_call: TRBV29-1
j_call: TRBJ1-1
d_call: NA
cdr3_aa: CSADGGVATEAFF
cdr3_nt: TGCAGCGCTGACGGGGGGGTGGCCACTGAAGCTTTCTTT

clone_size: NA
v_call: TRBV6-5
j_call: TRBJ1-5
d_call: TRBD1
cdr3_aa: CASSGTGRQPQHF
cdr3_nt: TGTGCCAGCAGTGGGACAGGGCGACAGCCCCAGCATTTT

clone_size: few
v_call: TRBV30
j_call: TRBJ1-1
d_call: TRBD1
cdr3_aa: CAWSRGQGLMAEAFF
cdr3_nt: TGTGCCTGGAGTCGCGGACAGGGGCTAATGGCTGAAGCTTTCTTT

clone_size: NA
v_call: TRBV2
j_call: TRBJ1-6
d_call: TRBD1
cdr3_aa: CASSWDRDGSPLHF
cdr3_nt: TGTGCCAGCAGCTGGGACAGGGACGGTTCACCCCTCCACTTT

clone_size: NA
v_call: TRBV18
j_call: TRBJ2-5
d_call: NA
cdr3_aa: CASSPFGTTQETQYF
cdr3_nt: TGTGCCAGCTCACCATTCGGGACAACCCAAGAGACCCAGTACTTC

clone_size: NA
v_call: TRBV18
j_call: TRBJ2-7
d_call: NA
cdr3_aa: CASSPPFSTYEQYF
cdr3_nt: TGTGCCAGCTCACCACCGTTCAGTACCTACGAGCAGTACTTC

clone_size: NA
v_call: TRBV30
j_call: TRBJ1-4
d_call: TRBD1
cdr3_aa: CAWSVQGVLEKLFF
cdr3_nt: TGTGCCTGGAGTGTTCAGGGGGTTCTTGAAAAACTGTTTTTT

clone_size: NA
v_call: TRBV10-1
j_call: TRBJ2-5
d_call: NA
cdr3_aa: CASSEGNREETQYF
cdr3_nt: TGCGCCAGCAGTGAAGGAAACAGGGAGGAGACCCAGTACTTC

clone_size: NA
v_call: TRBV28
j_call: TRBJ2-7
d_call: TRBD1
cdr3_aa: CASRRTGGYEQYF
cdr3_nt: TGTGCCAGCAGGCGGACAGGGGGCTACGAGCAGTACTTC

clone_size: NA
v_call: TRBV10-1
j_call: TRBJ2-2
d_call: NA
cdr3_aa: CASSQVLAGELFF
cdr3_nt: TGCGCCAGCTCACAGGTTCTTGCCGGGGAGCTGTTTTTT